One and the same sample provided the 27 T cell receptor beta chains below, sequenced in a study of blood T cells in healthy people across ages. With a J-beta primer mix and a sample-barcoded 5' primer, a second PCR ran about 7 to 12 cycles. TCRdb reprocessed the 5' RACE reads with MiXCR, giving one entry per CDR3 protein. Among 1.5 million to 2 million distinct CDR3 sequences, about 50% were seen once, and the ten largest hold 2.1%. The source material was blood. The receptors here all came from a woman aged 40 to 50 in good health.

This clonotype was recorded many times. The chain employs TRBV4-2 and TRBJ2-5; no definite D call. The V gene lost 1 base and the J gene lost 5 bases, with 8 bases spanning the gap. CDR1 is LGHNA and CDR2 is YNFKEQ in the germline V gene. The CDR3 covers 13 residues. The CDR3 spells CASSQVLRETQYF. DNA of the CDR3: TGTGCCAGCAGCCAAGTGCTCCGGGAGACCCAGTACTTC.

This clonotype was observed a handful of times. The chain carries TRBV5-4 and TRBJ2-1; TRBD2 agrees at 7 bases. Germline CDR1 and CDR2: SGHNT and YYREEE (reference sequence). The CDR3 is 14 amino acids. The V gene end was trimmed by 4 bases and the J gene end by 7 bases; junction bases not matched to a gene: 8. The CDR3 region is CASSPELAANEQFF. The CDR3 DNA follows: TGTGCCAGCAGCCCGGAGCTAGCGGCGAATGAGCAGTTCTTC.

This chain joins TRBV7-6 and TRBJ2-1, with 7 bases aligning to TRBD1. Looked up from germline, CDR1 is SGHVS and CDR2 is FNYEAQ. The CDR3 spans 16 residues. Trimming removed 3 bases from V and 2 bases from J; junction bases left unmatched: 7. CDR3 region: CASSLEDRDPYNEQFF. CDR3 coding DNA: TGTGCCAGCAGCTTGGAAGACAGGGACCCCTACAATGAGCAGTTCTTC.

V and J are TRBV6-1 and TRBJ2-3; D gene uncertain. Trimming removed 8 bases at V and 2 bases at J, with 11 bases between. Germline V gene data show CDR1 as MNHNS and CDR2 as SASEGT. CDR3 length: 13 amino acids. The CDR3 DNA reads as TGTGCCAGCGCCGACGGGTTCACAGATACGCAGTATTTT. Translating gives CASADGFTDTQYF.

The V gene is TRBV12-3 or TRBV12-4, the J gene TRBJ2-5, with D maybe TRBD2 (7 bases). The CDR3 runs 16 residues. Trimming shortened V by 3 bases and J by 4 bases, and 18 bases separated the two germline ends. The CDR3, as DNA: TGTGCCAGCAGTTTCGAGGGGGGGGCAATAGCAGAGACCCAGTACTTC. Protein sequence: CASSFEGGAIAETQYF.

This clonotype was observed a handful of times. The V gene is TRBV20-1, the J gene TRBJ2-1, with 10 bases aligning to TRBD1. The CDR3 is 15 amino acids. V lost 6 bases, J lost 4 bases, and 9 bases stayed unmatched. From germline, CDR1 is DFQATT and CDR2 SNEGSKA (reference sequence). For the CDR3, the DNA is TGCAGTGCACCCCCGACAGGGGGCGTTTACAATGAGCAGTTCTTC. Its protein product is CSAPPTGGVYNEQFF.

The chain is built from TRBV7-9 and TRBJ2-7, with 8 bases fitting TRBD2. CDR3 size: 12 residues. V gave up 6 bases and J gave up 5 bases; unmatched junction bases: 3. Germline V CDR1 and CDR2: SEHNR, FQNEAQ (reference sequence). The CDR3 DNA is TGTGCCAGCAGTTTTAGCGGGGACGAGCAGTACTTC. Translating gives CASSFSGDEQYF.

This clonotype was detected a few times. At one end the junction does not follow the germline gene, possibly because of a read error. This CDR3 is CASSLAQANQETQYF. The CDR3 nucleotides are TGTGCTAGCAGCTTGGCGCAGGCCAACCAAGAGACCCAGTACTTC. The chain joins TRBV7-7 to TRBJ2-5; D ambiguous. The germline V gene has CDR1 SSHAT and CDR2 FNYEAQ (reference sequence). The CDR3 consists of 15 residues.

V gene TRBV4-1 combines with J gene TRBJ2-3, with D possibly TRBD2 on 7 matching bases. Between the trimmed V and J ends, which lost 8 bases and 1 base, there was a span of 13 bases. The CDR3 contains 14 residues. CDR1 and CDR2 from the germline V gene are MGHRA and YSYEKL. In DNA form, the CDR3 reads TGCGCCAGCGGGGGGGCAGGGGGCACAGATACGCAGTATTTT. The encoded protein is CASGGAGGTDTQYF.

The rearrangement links TRBV7-2 to TRBJ2-7, with TRBD2 matching 8 bases. This CDR3 comprises 14 residues. The germline V gene encodes CDR1 SGHTA and CDR2 FQGNSA. J lost 4 bases, V lost 3 bases, and 5 bases had no gene match. The DNA for the CDR3 is TGTGCCAGCAGCTTGGCAGGACTAGCTTACGAGCAGTACTTC. Translating gives CASSLAGLAYEQYF.

In its sample, this clonotype was seen a few times. The chain joins TRBV6-6 to TRBJ2-7, with D unclear. Gene TRBJ2-5 matches the end of the DNA better, so the J call may be wrong. The germline V gene has CDR1 MNHNY and CDR2 SVGAGI (reference sequence). This CDR3 has 14 residues. CDR3 protein: CASSYSGPGETQYF. The CDR3 DNA is TGTGCCAGCAGTTACTCAGGCCCTGGGGAGACCCAGTACTTC.

The rearrangement joins TRBV6-1 to TRBJ2-4, with no clear D. The J call could be wrong; TRBJ2-5 is a better fit for the DNA end. This CDR3 has 14 amino acids. CDR1 and CDR2 (germline): MNHNS, SASEGT. CDR3 sequence reads: CASSEAAVGETQYF. The CDR3, as DNA: TGTGCCAGCAGTGAAGCGGCAGTTGGCGAGACCCAGTACTTC.

This clonotype was detected only a few times. V usage is TRBV7-2 and J usage is TRBJ2-1; a possible D gene is TRBD2 (7 bases). The CDR3 sequence is 16 residues long. The V gene's germline CDR1 is SGHTA and CDR2 FQGNSA. The V end was cut by 4 bases, the J end by 2 bases, with 15 bases between. The CDR3 is CASSSQGGGTYNEQFF. In DNA, the CDR3 is TGTGCCAGCAGCTCTCAAGGGGGGGGGACCTACAATGAGCAGTTCTTC.

This chain joins TRBV6-2 or TRBV6-3 and TRBJ2-3; 8 positions agree with TRBD1. Germline assignment: CDR1 MNHEY and CDR2 SVGEGT. CDR3 length: 17 residues. V was pared by 0 bases and J by 2 bases, with 7 bases of the junction left unmatched. The CDR3 DNA follows: TGTGCCAGCAGTTACTCGATGAAGGACAGGGACACAGATACGCAGTATTTT. Translated, it gives CASSYSMKDRDTDTQYF.

As to this clonotype: The junction shows a germline mismatch at one end, possibly a read error. The chain's CDR3 is CASREAGQGRYF. As DNA, the CDR3 is TGTGCCAGCAGGGAAGCCGGACAGGGGCGGTACTTC. This chain links TRBV6-1 with TRBJ2-7; 9 bases are a match to TRBD1. The CDR3 runs 12 residues. Germline V gene lookup returns CDR1 MNHNS and CDR2 SASEGT.

This chain uses TRBV28 with TRBJ2-6, with TRBD1 matching over 8 bases. This CDR3 comprises 15 residues. V lost 8 bases to trimming and J lost 3 bases; unmatched junction nucleotides: 6. Looked up from germline, CDR1 is MDHEN and CDR2 is SYDVKM. The CDR3 sequence is CASGAGGSGANVLTF. Here the CDR3 DNA reads TGTGCCAGCGGGGCAGGGGGCAGTGGGGCCAACGTCCTGACTTTC.

This clonotype was seen a handful of times. The V gene is TRBV20-1, the J gene TRBJ2-3; 7 nucleotides align to TRBD2. This CDR3 comprises 17 residues. V lost 3 bases, J lost 3 bases, and 15 bases stayed unmatched. Per germline, CDR1 DFQATT and CDR2 SNEGSKA (reference sequence). CDR3 DNA: TGCAGTGCTAGGAATTCCCTCCCTAGCGGACTGACAGATACGCAGTATTTT. Residues: CSARNSLPSGLTDTQYF.

The gene calls are TRBV27 and TRBJ2-6; 8 bases are a match to TRBD2. Germline loops: CDR1 MNHEY, CDR2 SMNVEV (reference sequence). The CDR3 consists of 16 residues. The J segment lost 2 bases and the V segment lost 6 bases, leaving 6 bases of the junction unmatched. Here the CDR3 DNA reads TGTGCCAGCAGACCCCGGGGGGGGACTGGGGCCAACGTCCTGACTTTC. It codes for CASRPRGGTGANVLTF. Together with reference TRBV27 and TRBJ2-6, the CDR3 gives the full variable domain: EAQVTQNPRYLITVTGKKLTVTCSQNMNHEYMSWYRQDPGLGLRQIYYSMNVEVTDKGDVPEGYKVSRKEKRNFPLILESPSPNQTSLYFCASRPRGGTGANVLTFGAGSRLTVL.

This clonotype was found a few times. The chain carries TRBV4-2 and TRBJ2-5; no definite D call. The germline gives CDR1 LGHNA, CDR2 YNFKEQ. V lost 0 bases and J lost 5, with 7 bases in between. This CDR3 spans 13 amino acids. CDR3 sequence reads: CASSQEARETQYF. The CDR3 DNA reads as TGTGCCAGCAGCCAAGAGGCTAGGGAGACCCAGTACTTC.

The chain is built from TRBV7-2 and TRBJ2-7, with a possible D match to TRBD2 (6 bases). V was trimmed by 5 bases and J by 5 bases, leaving 13 bases between them. The V gene's germline CDR1 is SGHTA and CDR2 FQGNSA. The length of the CDR3 is 13 residues. The CDR3 nucleotides read TGTGCCAGCAGCCTTAGCGGTGTGGACGAGCAGTACTTC. It encodes CASSLSGVDEQYF.

The chain uses TRBV9 and TRBJ2-5; TRBD2 matches at 11 bases. The CDR3 extends over 16 amino acids. Looked up from germline, CDR1 is SGDLS and CDR2 is YYNGEE. The V segment lost 4 bases and the J segment 3 bases; nucleotides outside the gene matches: 8. In nucleotides, the CDR3 is TGTGCCAGCAGCTTGACTAGCGGGGACCGTGAAGAGACCCAGTACTTC. It codes for CASSLTSGDREETQYF.

A few counts support this clonotype. The chain carries TRBV27 and TRBJ2-7, with TRBD2 matching 16 bases. The CDR3 is 19 residues long. V was pared by 5 bases and J by 2 bases, with 12 bases of the junction left unmatched. Germline values: CDR1 MNHEY, CDR2 SMNVEV (reference sequence). The CDR3 DNA reads TGTGCCAGCAGTCCGGGGACTAGCGGGGGGGAGATGACTCCCTACGAGCAGTACTTC. Translated: CASSPGTSGGEMTPYEQYF.

The J gene is TRBJ1-4, the V gene TRBV7-6; D remains ambiguous. Germline V gene data show CDR1 as SGHVS and CDR2 as FNYEAQ. V was trimmed by 0 bases and J by 8 bases, leaving 16 bases between them. The CDR3 runs 16 residues. This CDR3 reads CASSLAAEGNREKLFF. The CDR3 coding sequence is TGTGCCAGCAGCTTAGCGGCGGAAGGGAACAGAGAAAAACTGTTTTTT.

The genes are TRBV7-9 and TRBJ2-5, with D unclear. The CDR3 covers 11 residues. Germline loops: CDR1 SEHNR, CDR2 FQNEAQ (reference sequence). Trimming stripped 6 bases from V and 11 bases from J, with 13 bases between. DNA for the CDR3: TGTGCCAGCAGTACTAACAATGAGCAGTACTTC. It specifies CASSTNNEQYF. The entire variable domain, with the rest obtained from reference TRBV7-9 and TRBJ2-5, is as follows: DTGVSQNPRHKITKRGQNVTFRCDPISEHNRLYWYRQTLGQGPEFLTYFQNEAQLEKSRLLSDRFSAERPKGSFSTLEIQRTEQGDSAMYLCASSTNNEQYFGPGTRLLVL.

This chain connects TRBV29-1 to TRBJ2-1, with no clear D. The V end lost 1 base, the J end lost 1 base, and 5 bases lay between the germline ends. CDR3 length equals 13 residues. Per germline, CDR1 SQVTM and CDR2 ANQGSEA. For the CDR3, the DNA is TGCAGCGTTGAAGCAAGTTCCTACAATGAGCAGTTCTTC. It yields the protein CSVEASSYNEQFF.

The chain combines TRBV20-1 with TRBJ2-7; 7 nucleotides line up with TRBD2. CDR1 and CDR2 (germline): DFQATT, SNEGSKA (reference sequence). The CDR3 runs to 14 residues. Unmatched junction bases numbered 13, after V lost 7 bases and J lost 4 bases. CDR3 in amino acids: CSVPRGGGRYEQYF. The DNA of the CDR3 is TGCAGTGTTCCCAGAGGCGGGGGAAGGTACGAGCAGTACTTC.

A single count supports this clonotype. This chain uses TRBV7-2 with TRBJ1-2, with D perhaps matching TRBD1 (6 bases). Trimming cost V 0 bases and J 7 bases, with 9 bases left between them. The CDR3 has 13 amino acids. Per germline, CDR1 SGHTA and CDR2 FQGNSA. The CDR3 sequence: CASSLAQGLGYTF. The CDR3, as DNA: TGTGCCAGCAGCTTAGCGCAGGGGCTTGGCTACACCTTC.